Presented here are 27 T cell receptor beta chains from one specimen sequenced in a study of T cell responses to AZD1222 COVID-19 vaccine (dated by TCRdb to the early 2020s). The library was prepared using the immunoSEQ multiplex PCR assay. This immuneACCESS table, as held by TCRdb, lists in-frame sequences with V and J called but not all clones. Of the missing ones, under half trace to an unresolved V gene in checked studies; the others have no known cause. Recorded for this sample are about 150,000 clones; roughly nine tenths of them occurred a single time. More than 1.3% of the sample belongs to the ten largest clones. Explained via the paper, the time point label denotes: baseline before first vaccination. The material sequenced was peripheral blood, taken on day 0 of AZD1222 vaccination. The receptors shown here come from an adult in good health.

The chain links TRBV3-1 (or the pseudogene TRBV3-2) to TRBJ2-2; a weak D match, TRBD2 (6 bases). CDR1 and CDR2 (germline): LGHDT, YNNKEL (reference sequence). The CDR3 is 17 amino acids. Trimming stripped 2 bases from V and 3 bases from J, with 16 bases between. The CDR3 spells CASSQQEGAGHTGELFF. The CDR3 region has the DNA TGTGCCAGCAGCCAACAAGAGGGCGCGGGGCACACCGGGGAGCTGTTTTTT.

The rearrangement joins TRBV7-7 to TRBJ2-5; TRBD2 aligns across 12 bases. The CDR3 runs to 19 residues. The V segment lost 5 bases and the J segment 5 bases; nucleotides outside the gene matches: 18. The germline V gene encodes CDR1 SSHAT and CDR2 FNYEAQ (reference sequence). CDR3: CASSRSGVPSGGARETQYF. The CDR3 DNA reads TGTGCCAGCAGCCGGTCAGGGGTCCCTAGCGGGGGGGCCCGGGAGACCCAGTACTTC.

This clone was found a few times. The chain is built from TRBV12-5 and TRBJ2-7; tentatively, D is TRBD1 (6 bases). V was trimmed by 6 bases and J by 9 bases, leaving 12 bases between them. CDR3 length: 11 residues. CDR1 LGHNT and CDR2 FRNRAP come from the germline V gene. This chain's CDR3 is CASGSGVVQYF. As DNA, the CDR3 is TGTGCTAGTGGCTCAGGGGTCGTGCAGTACTTC. The full variable domain, with the rest looked up from reference TRBV12-5 and TRBJ2-7, is DARVTQTPRHKVTEMGQEVTMRCQPILGHNTVFWYRQTMMQGLELLAYFRNRAPLDDSGMPKDRFSAEMPDATLATLKIQPSEPRDSAVYFCASGSGVVQYFGPGTRLTVT.

This clone has a handful of counts. The rearrangement uses TRBV19 and TRBJ2-6; TRBD2 matches 8 bases. With V trimmed by 6 bases and J by 1 base, 5 bases remained unmatched. CDR3 length: 16 amino acids. CDR1 is LNHDA, CDR2 SQIVND, per germline (reference sequence). The CDR3 region is CASRPPGGSGANVLTF. The DNA for the CDR3 is TGTGCCAGTAGGCCCCCGGGAGGGTCTGGGGCCAACGTCCTGACTTTC.

This clone was seen a handful of times. This chain uses TRBV27 with TRBJ1-5, with TRBD1 matching 10 bases. CDR3 size: 15 residues. Germline values: CDR1 MNHEY, CDR2 SMNVEV (reference sequence). Trimming took 6 bases from V and 6 from J; bases not matched to a gene: 8. The CDR3 reads CASRTGTGVSQPQHF. CDR3 DNA: TGTGCCAGCAGAACCGGGACAGGGGTGAGTCAGCCCCAGCATTTT.

The chain couples TRBV5-8 to TRBJ1-5, with 7 positions matching TRBD1. Per germline, CDR1 SGHTS and CDR2 YDEGEE. V shed 2 bases, J shed 7 bases, and the junction held 12 bases outside the gene matches. The CDR3 is 16 residues long. The CDR3: CASSFDRQGGEQPQHF. Here the CDR3 DNA reads TGTGCCAGCAGCTTTGATCGGCAGGGGGGTGAACAGCCCCAGCATTTT.

This clone was detected once. This rearrangement joins TRBV27 to TRBJ2-5; D is possibly TRBD2 (5 bases). The V and J ends lost 4 bases and 5 bases respectively, with 11 bases between them. From germline, CDR1 is MNHEY and CDR2 SMNVEV (reference sequence). CDR3 length equals 13 residues. The CDR3 spells CASSSPGYETQYF. In DNA, the CDR3 is TGTGCCAGCAGTTCCCCGGGGTACGAGACCCAGTACTTC.

This sequence joins TRBV27 and TRBJ2-2, with TRBD1 matching 11 bases. The CDR3 spans 17 residues. In germline, CDR1 is MNHEY, CDR2 SMNVEV (reference sequence). V shed 5 bases, J shed 7 bases, and the junction held 12 bases outside the gene matches. In DNA form, the CDR3 reads TGTGCCAGCAGTCTTCGGACAGGGGGCAGGGTAGGCGGGGAGCTGTTTTTT. Its protein is CASSLRTGGRVGGELFF.

The gene calls are TRBV7-2 and TRBJ2-3; 10 bases match TRBD2. Trimming took 1 base from V and 1 from J; bases not matched to a gene: 11. The CDR3 length is 19 residues. Germline values: CDR1 SGHTA, CDR2 FQGNSA. DNA for the CDR3: TGTGCCAGCAGCTTAGATGGGGCTCTAGCGGGAGTGGGCACAGATACGCAGTATTTT. This encodes CASSLDGALAGVGTDTQYF.

V and J are TRBV5-5 and TRBJ2-7; unclear D gene. This CDR3 is 19 amino acids long. V shed 0 bases and J shed 2 bases, with 24 bases lying between them. Germline CDR1 SGHKS, CDR2 YYEKEE (reference sequence). CDR3 region: CASSLAPPFPRYPPYEQYF. The CDR3 nucleotides are TGTGCCAGCAGCTTGGCACCCCCATTTCCCCGGTATCCCCCCTACGAGCAGTACTTC.

This clone turned up a few times. The chain uses TRBV5-6 and TRBJ1-6; 8 bases fit TRBD1. With 2 bases clipped from V and 5 bases from J, the junction kept 3 bases outside the gene matches. In germline, CDR1 is SGHDT, CDR2 YYEEEE. The CDR3 runs to 15 residues. Here the CDR3 reads CASSFLTGDNSPLHF. In DNA, the CDR3 is TGTGCCAGCAGCTTCCTGACAGGGGATAATTCACCCCTCCACTTT.

This chain links TRBV19 with TRBJ2-7; D is possibly TRBD1 (6 bases). The germline V gene encodes CDR1 LNHDA and CDR2 SQIVND (reference sequence). This CDR3 comprises 14 residues. V was trimmed by 4 bases and J by 5 bases, leaving 15 bases between them. CDR3 nucleotide sequence: TGTGCCAGTAGTAGGGCAGGGGTATGGAACGAGCAGTACTTC. This gives the protein CASSRAGVWNEQYF. Combining the CDR3 with reference TRBV19 and TRBJ2-7 gives the whole variable domain DGGITQSPKYLFRKEGQNVTLSCEQNLNHDAMYWYRQDPGQGLRLIYYSQIVNDFQKGDIAEGYSVSREKKESFPLTVTSAQKNPTAFYLCASSRAGVWNEQYFGPGTRLTVT.

The CDR3 nucleotides read TGTGCCAGCGCCATGAGTAACTATGGCTACACCTTC. The encoded protein is CASAMSNYGYTF. This chain links TRBV6-5 with TRBJ1-2, with D hard to call. CDR1 is MNHEY, CDR2 SVGAGI, per germline. V lost 8 bases and J lost 1, with 8 bases in between. This CDR3 comprises 12 residues.

The chain recombines TRBV19 with TRBJ2-7; possibly TRBD2 for D (5 bases). Germline values: CDR1 LNHDA, CDR2 SQIVND (reference sequence). Trimming left V 9 bases short and J 4 bases short, with 16 bases between. The CDR3 sequence is 13 residues long. CDR3 sequence reads: CASSFGKSYEQYF. CDR3 DNA sequence: TGTGCCAGCTCATTCGGGAAGTCGTACGAGCAGTACTTC.

The rearrangement uses TRBV27 and TRBJ2-7, with unresolved D. Germline lookup yields CDR1 MNHEY and CDR2 SMNVEV (reference sequence). The V end lost 2 bases, the J end lost 5 bases, and 4 bases lay between the germline ends. This CDR3 contains 11 residues. Here the CDR3 reads CASSLANEQYF. The CDR3 coding sequence is TGTGCCAGCAGTTTAGCTAACGAGCAGTACTTC.

The chain carries TRBV21-1 and TRBJ2-2; the D call in the table, TRBD1, was not verified against the DNA. TRBV21-1 is a pseudogene segment. This CDR3 comprises 19 residues. This chain's CDR3 is CASSKSDRENSGVPGELFF. The CDR3, as DNA: TGTGCCAGCAGCAAATCGGACAGGGAAAACTCAGGCGTGCCCGGGGAGCTGTTTTTT.

This sequence joins TRBV6-1 and TRBJ2-2; 9 positions agree with TRBD1. The CDR3 totals 16 residues. The germline V gene encodes CDR1 MNHNS and CDR2 SASEGT. The ends lost 4 bases at V and 2 bases at J; junction bases unmatched: 5. The CDR3 here is CASSVDRGINTGELFF. DNA for the CDR3: TGTGCCAGCAGTGTCGACAGGGGGATAAACACCGGGGAGCTGTTTTTT.

The chain is built from TRBV6-6 and TRBJ1-5, with D possibly TRBD1 on 5 matching bases. Trimming cost V 4 bases and J 8 bases, with 12 bases left between them. This CDR3 region has 13 residues. The germline CDR1 and CDR2 sequences are MNHNY and SVGAGI (reference sequence). The CDR3 nucleotides are TGTGCCAGCAGTTGGGGACGGGCTAAGCCCCAGCATTTT. This codes for CASSWGRAKPQHF.

J is TRBJ1-1 and V is TRBV7-2, with D unclear. The CDR3 sequence is 14 residues long. The germline CDR1 and CDR2 sequences are SGHTA and FQGNSA. The germline V and J ends were trimmed by 2 bases and 1 base, with 8 bases remaining between them. DNA of the CDR3: TGTGCCAGCAGCTTAATGGGTTCGAACACTGAAGCTTTCTTT. Translated, it gives CASSLMGSNTEAFF.

For the CDR3, the DNA is TGTGCCAGCAGTGCCGAGTTCCTAATCGAGCCCCAGCATTTT. Its translation: CASSAEFLIEPQHF. The chain links TRBV2 to TRBJ1-5, with unresolved D. With 4 bases removed from V and 8 bases from J, the gap between germline ends came to 15 bases. The germline V gene encodes CDR1 SNHLY and CDR2 FYNNEI. The CDR3 contains 14 residues. Looking up the rest from reference TRBV2 and TRBJ1-5 gives the full variable domain: EPEVTQTPSHQVTQMGQEVILRCVPISNHLYFYWYRQILGQKVEFLVSFYNNEISEKSEIFDDQFSVERPDGSNFTLKIRSTKLEDSAMYFCASSAEFLIEPQHFGDGTRLSIL.

The chain combines TRBV19 with TRBJ2-2; no clear D gene. V was clipped by 5 bases and J by 4 bases, with 5 bases between them. The germline gives CDR1 LNHDA, CDR2 SQIVND (reference sequence). The CDR3 runs to 12 residues. The CDR3: CASSLVTGELFF. Written as DNA, the CDR3 is TGTGCCAGTAGTCTCGTCACCGGGGAGCTGTTTTTT.

V and J are TRBV10-3 and TRBJ2-7, with D perhaps TRBD1 (6 bases). The ends were cut back, 7 bases at V and 2 bases at J, with 15 bases in the middle. Germline CDR1 and CDR2: ENHRY and SYGVKD. The CDR3 has 14 amino acids. The CDR3, as DNA: TGTGCCATCACCGATAACCAGGGGACCTACGAGCAGTACTTC. Protein sequence: CAITDNQGTYEQYF.

The sample holds one count of this clone. As DNA, the CDR3 is TGTGCCAGCAGCTTCGGGACGGCTCAAGAGACCCAGTACTTC. Protein sequence: CASSFGTAQETQYF. This chain connects TRBV5-4 to TRBJ2-5; D tentatively reads TRBD1 or TRBD2 (5 bases each). Germline V gene data show CDR1 as SGHNT and CDR2 as YYREEE (reference sequence). This CDR3 contains 14 residues. Deletions cut 2 bases from V and 2 bases from J, with 10 bases between.

The gene calls are TRBV12-3 or TRBV12-4 and TRBJ1-3; D uncertain. The CDR3 extends over 13 amino acids. V lost 7 bases and J 2 bases, leaving 9 bases between the germline ends. CDR3 nucleotide sequence: TGTGCCAGCACTTTTCCAGCTGGAAACACCATATATTTT. This sequence encodes CASTFPAGNTIYF.

The V and J genes are TRBV6-2 or TRBV6-3 and TRBJ2-7; the D call may be TRBD1 or TRBD2 (5 bases each). Trimming took 4 bases from V and 3 from J, leaving 10 bases between them. CDR1 is MNHEY, CDR2 SVGEGT, per germline. CDR3 length: 13 residues. The CDR3 loop reads CASSWGPRYEQYF. The CDR3 nucleotides read TGTGCCAGCAGTTGGGGACCCCGCTACGAGCAGTACTTC.

The chain is built from TRBV7-8 and TRBJ1-4, with D possibly being TRBD1 (6 bases). Deletions cut 1 base from V and 3 bases from J, with 6 bases between. Germline CDR1 and CDR2: SGHVS and FQNEAQ. This CDR3 has 14 amino acids. In nucleotides, the CDR3 is TGTGCCAGCAGCTTAGACAGGGCTAATGAAAAACTGTTTTTT. This encodes CASSLDRANEKLFF.

V and J are TRBV5-1 and TRBJ1-5; D not resolved. With 0 bases removed from V and 6 bases from J, the gap between germline ends came to 7 bases. This CDR3 is built from 13 residues. Germline CDR1 SGHRS, CDR2 YFSETQ. The CDR3 region is CASSLAKGQPQHF. The CDR3 DNA follows: TGCGCCAGCAGCTTGGCCAAGGGTCAGCCCCAGCATTTT. Full variable domain (remainder filled in from reference TRBV5-1 and TRBJ1-5): KAGVTQTPRYLIKTRGQQVTLSCSPISGHRSVSWYQQTPGQGLQFLFEYFSETQRNKGNFPGRFSGRQFSNSRSEMNVSTLELGDSALYLCASSLAKGQPQHFGDGTRLSIL.